These T cell receptor beta chains were read from a single sample in a study of T cells in Graves' hyperthyroidism and ophthalmopathy. TCRdb analysed the multiplex PCR reads with MiXCR anew, one entry per CDR3 protein. The data hold 650,000 to 850,000 distinct CDR3 sequences, with approximately 19% observed a single time. Sequencing was performed on blood. The receptors come from a woman between 45 and 65 years old with Graves' hyperthyroidism that later progressed to Graves' ophthalmopathy. CDR3s include the opening cysteine and the closing phenylalanine or tryptophan. A D gene is named only where the DNA matches it firmly. Clone size is given for some rows only: seen once, a few or many times, or a class if the clone is expanded.

v_call	j_call	d_call	clone_size	cdr3_aa	cdr3_nt
TRBV3-1	TRBJ1-6	NA	NA	CASSQDSGSYNSPLHF	TGTGCCAGCAGCCAAGATTCGGGCTCCTATAATTCACCCCTCCACTTT
TRBV25-1	TRBJ1-1	TRBD1	NA	CASSVNRGAEAFF	TGTGCCAGCAGTGTAAACAGGGGGGCTGAAGCTTTCTTT
TRBV2	TRBJ2-1	NA	NA	CATIPELAIIYNEQFF	TGTGCCACTATACCCGAACTAGCCATAATTTACAATGAGCAGTTCTTC
TRBV27	TRBJ2-1	NA	few	CASSSEETGDNEQFF	TGTGCCAGCAGTTCCGAGGAGACAGGAGACAATGAGCAGTTCTTC
TRBV10-1	TRBJ1-1	NA	few	CASSPTPVGAFF	TGCGCCAGCAGTCCGACCCCCGTCGGAGCTTTCTTT
TRBV12-3/TRBV12-4	TRBJ2-5	NA	few	CASSLGVGDQETQYF	TGTGCCAGCAGTTTAGGGGTTGGGGACCAAGAGACCCAGTACTTC
TRBV12-3/TRBV12-4	TRBJ2-1	TRBD1	NA	CASSPEGDRWNGQFF	TGTGCCAGCAGTCCGGAGGGGGACAGGTGGAATGGGCAGTTCTTC
TRBV6-1	TRBJ1-6	TRBD1	few	CASRIGGGQYSPLHF	TGTGCCAGCCGCATAGGGGGCGGACAGTATTCACCCCTCCACTTT
TRBV6-1	TRBJ1-1	NA	NA	CASTGGGLSEAFF	TGTGCCAGCACTGGGGGCGGACTCTCTGAAGCTTTCTTT
TRBV6-5	TRBJ1-1	NA	many	CASSYSIRGLSEAFF	TGTGCCAGCAGTTACTCGATTCGGGGTTTGTCTGAAGCTTTCTTT
TRBV7-9	TRBJ2-5	NA	many	CASSPQDRKQETQYF	TGTGCCAGCAGCCCCCAAGACAGAAAACAAGAGACCCAGTACTTC
TRBV7-2	TRBJ1-1	NA	few	CASSLWPRGGAEAFF	TGTGCCAGCAGCTTGTGGCCGCGGGGGGGGGCTGAAGCTTTCTTT
TRBV28	TRBJ1-5	NA	NA	CASSLTSQPQHF	TGTGCCAGCAGTTTAACTTCTCAGCCCCAGCATTTT
TRBV27	TRBJ2-1	TRBD2	NA	CASSLPPGGNNEQFF	TGTGCCAGCAGTTTACCTCCGGGGGGAAACAATGAGCAGTTCTTC
TRBV10-3	TRBJ2-7	NA	few	CAISEGDFGGAYEQYF	TGTGCCATCAGTGAGGGAGACTTTGGGGGAGCCTACGAGCAGTACTTC
TRBV19	TRBJ1-1	TRBD1	NA	CASKDRANTEAFF	TGTGCCAGTAAAGACAGGGCGAACACTGAAGCTTTCTTT
TRBV20-1	TRBJ1-1	TRBD1	many	CSAREGLQGVWNTEAFF	TGCAGTGCTAGAGAGGGGTTGCAGGGGGTTTGGAACACTGAAGCTTTCTTT
TRBV5-6	TRBJ2-1	NA	NA	CASSPLGPSSYNEQFF	TGTGCCAGCAGCCCGTTGGGACCAAGCTCCTACAATGAGCAGTTCTTC
TRBV6-2/TRBV6-3	TRBJ2-3	NA	NA	CASSYYPGTGGSSGGADTQYF	TGTGCCAGCAGTTACTACCCCGGGACAGGGGGTTCTAGCGGGGGAGCAGATACGCAGTATTTT
TRBV7-2	TRBJ1-2	NA	many	CASRTGQWVYGYTF	TGTGCCAGCAGGACAGGACAGTGGGTCTATGGCTACACCTTC
TRBV5-1	TRBJ2-3	NA	many	CASSLNNRDTQYF	TGCGCCAGCAGCTTGAACAACAGAGATACGCAGTATTTT
TRBV5-1	TRBJ1-3	NA	NA	CASSVGVLSGNTIYF	TGCGCCAGCAGCGTGGGAGTCCTCTCTGGAAACACCATATATTTT
TRBV20-1	TRBJ1-1	NA	few	CSHFREGAFF	TGCAGTCACTTCAGGGAGGGAGCTTTCTTT
TRBV11-2	TRBJ2-2	NA	many	CASSLTGHIPNTGELFF	TGTGCCAGCAGCTTAACCGGACACATTCCGAACACCGGGGAGCTGTTTTTT
TRBV2	TRBJ2-7	TRBD2	many	CASSETSGGPSEQYF	TGTGCCAGCAGTGAGACTAGCGGGGGGCCCTCCGAGCAGTACTTC
TRBV6-2/TRBV6-3	TRBJ1-1	NA	many	CASSVNLNTEAFF	TGTGCCAGCAGTGTCAACTTGAACACTGAAGCTTTCTTT
TRBV10-3	TRBJ1-5	NA	NA	CAISDPNQPQHF	TGTGCCATCAGTGACCCCAATCAGCCCCAGCATTTT
TRBV9	TRBJ2-1	TRBD2	few	CASSVTGASGGVNEQFF	TGTGCCAGCAGCGTTACCGGGGCTAGCGGGGGGGTCAATGAGCAGTTCTTC
TRBV11-1	TRBJ1-2	NA	many	CASSQDKNYGYTF	TGTGCCAGCAGCCAAGACAAGAACTATGGCTACACCTTC
TRBV20-1	TRBJ1-1	TRBD1	many	CSARNTDRGVNTEAFF	TGCAGTGCTAGAAACACGGACAGGGGCGTGAACACTGAAGCTTTCTTT
TRBV2	TRBJ2-3	NA	many	CANGARETDTQYF	TGTGCCAACGGGGCTCGGGAAACAGATACGCAGTATTTT
TRBV11-2	TRBJ2-1	NA	many	CASSLDVGLINEQFF	TGTGCCAGCAGCTTAGATGTGGGACTGATCAATGAGCAGTTCTTC
TRBV7-9	TRBJ1-3	NA	NA	CASSLGTPTASGNTIYF	TGTGCCAGCAGCTTGGGGACGCCGACCGCCTCTGGAAACACCATATATTTT
TRBV5-4	TRBJ2-7	TRBD1	NA	CASSAPGQVYEQYF	TGTGCCAGCAGCGCACCGGGACAGGTCTACGAGCAGTACTTC
TRBV5-4	TRBJ1-6	NA	NA	CASSLVPGTGNSPLHF	TGTGCCAGCAGCTTAGTCCCGGGGACGGGTAATTCACCCCTCCACTTT
TRBV19	TRBJ2-2	NA	NA	CASRKWFRGKDTGELFF	TGTGCCAGTAGAAAGTGGTTCCGGGGTAAAGACACCGGGGAGCTGTTTTTT
TRBV6-1	TRBJ1-1	NA	NA	CASTHDRTLTEAFF	TGTGCCAGCACCCACGACAGGACCCTCACTGAAGCTTTCTTT
TRBV19	TRBJ1-5	NA	NA	CAKQGSGNQPQHF	TGTGCCAAACAGGGCTCTGGCAATCAGCCCCAGCATTTT
TRBV20-1	TRBJ2-2	NA	NA	CSVTGTNTGELFF	TGCAGTGTCACAGGCACCAACACCGGGGAGCTGTTTTTT
TRBV2	TRBJ2-2	NA	few	CASSDRPNTGELFF	TGTGCCAGCAGTGACAGACCGAACACCGGGGAGCTGTTTTTT
TRBV3-1	TRBJ2-5	NA	many	CASSPRDYQETQYF	TGTGCCAGCAGCCCCCGGGACTACCAAGAGACCCAGTACTTC
TRBV2	TRBJ2-2	NA	NA	CASSEALSGELFF	TGTGCCAGCAGTGAAGCGCTGTCCGGGGAGCTGTTTTTT
TRBV20-1	TRBJ2-3	TRBD2	many	CSPTGLAGDTQYF	TGCAGTCCCACGGGACTAGCAGGGGATACGCAGTATTTT
TRBV11-2	TRBJ1-1	NA	many	CASSLIGRTMNTEAFF	TGTGCCAGCAGCTTAATCGGTCGGACCATGAACACTGAAGCTTTCTTT
TRBV12-3/TRBV12-4	TRBJ1-2	NA	NA	CASTFGGGGYTF	TGTGCCAGCACGTTTGGGGGCGGAGGCTACACCTTC
TRBV20-1	TRBJ1-5	NA	many	CSARGGGQPQHF	TGCAGTGCTAGGGGAGGGGGACAGCCCCAGCATTTT
TRBV5-1	TRBJ2-5	NA	NA	CASSVRRGVQETQYF	TGCGCCAGCAGCGTTCGCAGGGGAGTCCAAGAGACCCAGTACTTC
TRBV30	TRBJ1-5	NA	NA	CAWRAGLNQPQHF	TGTGCCTGGAGGGCGGGCCTAAATCAGCCCCAGCATTTT
TRBV3-1	TRBJ1-4	NA	many	CASSQVREKLFF	TGTGCCAGCAGCCAAGTTCGGGAAAAACTGTTTTTT
TRBV29-1	TRBJ1-1	NA	many	CSVEEGPMNTEAFF	TGCAGCGTTGAAGAAGGCCCCATGAACACTGAAGCTTTCTTT
TRBV19	TRBJ1-1	NA	once	CASHPPGSEAFF	TGTGCCAGTCATCCCCCAGGGAGTGAAGCTTTCTTT